This record covers a single TCR beta chain. The data are from a study of T cells after somatic rescue of genetic block. V trimming: 2 bases; J trimming: 2 bases; junction bases outside the gene matches: 5. Germline assignment: CDR1 KGHSH and CDR2 LQKENI. The CDR3 has 16 amino acids. Profiling relied on immunoSEQ multiplex PCR, and the TCRdb table lists in-frame clones only, not all of them. Of around 14,000 clones listed, more than 65% were seen once; the top ten hold 14%. The TCR originated in a boy younger than 18. This chain joins TRBV18 and TRBJ2-7, with 11 bases that match TRBD2. The sample consisted of peripheral blood mononuclear cells (PBMCs). CDR3 protein: CASSPSSGRPPYEQYF. The DNA for the CDR3 is TGTGCCAGCTCACCATCTAGCGGGAGGCCCCCCTACGAGCAGTACTTC.